A single sample is the source of the 30 T cell receptor beta chains below, sequenced in a study of cytomegalovirus exposure and HLA in healthy donors. The PCR was carried out with 60 Vbeta primers and 13 Jbeta primers. Sequencing was performed with immunoSEQ multiplex PCR; in TCRdb, only in-frame clones are kept and a portion is missing. The profile shows 120,000 to 150,000 clones, just under 85% of them singletons. The specimen sequenced was PBMCs. The receptors shown here come from a middle-aged man in good health and CMV-seropositive.

The genes are TRBV11-2 and TRBJ1-1, with 7 nucleotides matching TRBD1. The CDR3 is 18 residues long. Germline V CDR1 and CDR2: SGHAT, FQNNGV. The junction had 17 bases not matched to a gene; V was cut back by 3 bases and J by 4 bases. The CDR3 coding sequence is TGTGCCAGCAGCTTTAAAGTAGGGGGCGGTCGATTAATCACTGAAGCTTTCTTT. Protein product: CASSFKVGGGRLITEAFF.

J is TRBJ1-1 and V is TRBV5-1; 9 bases align to TRBD1. Germline V gives CDR1 SGHRS, CDR2 YFSETQ. J lost 5 bases, V lost 5 bases, and 16 bases had no gene match. CDR3 length: 17 residues. The CDR3 here is CASSRTGATPGDTEAFF. In nucleotides, the CDR3 is TGCGCCAGCAGTAGGACAGGGGCCACGCCGGGGGATACTGAAGCTTTCTTT.

J is TRBJ2-7 and V is TRBV27, with TRBD1 matching 9 bases. Germline values: CDR1 MNHEY, CDR2 SMNVEV (reference sequence). The CDR3 is 13 residues long. The V gene end was trimmed by 10 bases and the J gene end by 4 bases; junction bases not matched to a gene: 8. CDR3 residues: CATKRQGGYEQYF. The CDR3 bases are TGTGCCACCAAAAGACAGGGGGGATACGAGCAGTACTTC.

This rearrangement joins TRBV6-5 to TRBJ1-6, with D hard to call. CDR1 is MNHEY and CDR2 is SVGAGI in the germline V gene. The CDR3 has 12 amino acids. Trimming left V 8 bases short and J 5 bases short, with 7 bases between. CDR3 region: CASLTHNSPLHF. CDR3 DNA sequence: TGTGCCAGCTTGACACATAATTCACCCCTCCACTTT.

The V call is TRBV5-6, the J call TRBJ2-7; 11 bases are shared with TRBD2. V was clipped by 2 bases and J by 2 bases; unmatched bases: 9. Per germline, CDR1 SGHDT and CDR2 YYEEEE. This CDR3 has 17 amino acids. CDR3 nucleotide sequence: TGTGCCAGCAGCTTAGGACTAGCGGGCCCTGTTACCTACGAGCAGTACTTC. The encoded protein is CASSLGLAGPVTYEQYF.

The chain carries TRBV7-2 and TRBJ1-5; D call uncertain. V gave up 1 base and J gave up 7 bases, with 11 bases separating them. Germline V gene data show CDR1 as SGHTA and CDR2 as FQGNSA. CDR3 length: 14 amino acids. This chain's CDR3 is CASSLGGARQPQHF. The CDR3 DNA sequence: TGTGCCAGCAGCTTAGGAGGAGCCCGACAGCCCCAGCATTTT.

This rearrangement joins TRBV2 to TRBJ2-7, with TRBD1 matching 9 bases. Germline V gene data show CDR1 as SNHLY and CDR2 as FYNNEI. V was pared by 4 bases and J by 1 base, with 17 bases of the junction left unmatched. The CDR3 has 19 residues. CDR3 DNA sequence: TGTGCCAGCAGTGGTTCGGGACAGGGTTCTCTCCTTTTTTCCTACGAGCAGTACTTC. Its protein product is CASSGSGQGSLLFSYEQYF.

This clone was counted a few times. This chain links TRBV18 with TRBJ1-1; D is ambiguous. This CDR3 contains 15 residues. CDR1 KGHSH and CDR2 LQKENI come from the germline V gene. V was shortened by 4 bases and J by 1 base, with 13 bases between the two germline ends. The DNA for the CDR3 is TGTGCCAGCTCACAGACCGCACAGAGGAACACTGAAGCTTTCTTT. Translated: CASSQTAQRNTEAFF.

This clone occurred a few times. The chain recombines TRBV5-5 with TRBJ1-2; 9 nucleotides agree with TRBD1. The trim removed 0 bases at V and 4 bases at J, leaving 1 base unmatched. The CDR3 totals 14 residues. Germline V lookup: CDR1 SGHKS, CDR2 YYEKEE (reference sequence). CDR3 residues: CASSLATGGYGYTF. The CDR3, as DNA: TGTGCCAGCAGCTTGGCGACAGGGGGCTATGGCTACACCTTC.

J is TRBJ2-7 and V is TRBV6-5; possibly TRBD1 for D (5 bases). Germline loops: CDR1 MNHEY, CDR2 SVGAGI. The CDR3 runs to 13 residues. Trimming stripped 8 bases from V and 0 bases from J, with 11 bases between. For the CDR3, the DNA is TGTGCCAGCGGACGTGACAGCTCCTACGAGCAGTACTTC. Protein sequence: CASGRDSSYEQYF.

The gene calls are TRBV9 and TRBJ1-2; unclear D gene. V dropped 4 bases and J dropped 10 bases, with 17 bases sitting between them. The CDR3 totals 13 residues. CDR1 and CDR2 from the germline V gene are SGDLS and YYNGEE. Here the CDR3 reads CASSPSGPFVYTF. The CDR3 nucleotides are TGTGCCAGCAGCCCAAGTGGCCCCTTCGTCTACACCTTC. Variable domain in full (rest from reference TRBV9 and TRBJ1-2): DSGVTQTPKHLITATGQRVTLRCSPRSGDLSVYWYQQSLDQGLQFLIQYYNGEERAKGNILERFSAQQFPDLHSELNLSSLELGDSALYFCASSPSGPFVYTFGSGTRLTVV.

The chain carries TRBV28 and TRBJ1-1, with TRBD1 matching over 10 bases. J was trimmed by 4 bases and V by 6 bases; bases with no gene match: 8. This CDR3 spans 15 amino acids. Germline values: CDR1 MDHEN, CDR2 SYDVKM. In DNA, the CDR3 is TGTGCCAGCAGCCCAGGGGACAGGGGTTTCACTGAAGCTTTCTTT. Encoded protein: CASSPGDRGFTEAFF.

V is TRBV29-1 and J is TRBJ2-1; 7 nucleotides line up with TRBD1. Germline V gene data show CDR1 as SQVTM and CDR2 as ANQGSEA. With V trimmed by 6 bases and J by 8 bases, 4 bases remained unmatched. There are 11 residues in the CDR3. The CDR3 reads CSVGQVHEQFF. The CDR3 DNA sequence: TGCAGCGTCGGACAGGTCCATGAGCAGTTCTTC.

A few counts support this clone. The chain combines TRBV7-9 with TRBJ2-5, with 8 bases aligning to TRBD2. J lost 5 bases, V lost 3 bases, and 17 bases had no gene match. This CDR3 region has 18 residues. Germline assignment: CDR1 SEHNR and CDR2 FQNEAQ (reference sequence). CDR3 DNA: TGTGCCAGCAGCTTGAAGGAGGCTAGCGGGCTGAGATGGGAGACCCAGTACTTC. This codes for CASSLKEASGLRWETQYF.

The chain carries TRBV18 and TRBJ2-1, with 10 bases fitting TRBD2. Trimming took 6 bases from V and 7 from J; bases not matched to a gene: 6. The CDR3 loop spans 14 amino acids. Germline V gene lookup returns CDR1 KGHSH and CDR2 LQKENI. The CDR3 spells CASSKASGRNEQFF. Here the CDR3 DNA reads TGTGCCAGCTCCAAGGCTAGCGGGAGAAATGAGCAGTTCTTC.

The chain employs TRBV29-1 and TRBJ2-1; 11 bases are a match to TRBD2. V lost 4 bases, J lost 7 bases, and 6 bases stayed unmatched. CDR3 length: 14 residues. The V gene's germline CDR1 is SQVTM and CDR2 ANQGSEA. CDR3 loop: CSVGTSGGWNEQFF. The CDR3 DNA reads TGCAGCGTTGGTACTAGCGGGGGTTGGAATGAGCAGTTCTTC.

This clone has a handful of counts. The V gene is TRBV6-6, the J gene TRBJ2-7; no clear D gene. Per germline, CDR1 MNHNY and CDR2 SVGAGI (reference sequence). Trimming removed 5 bases from V and 4 bases from J, with 12 bases in between. The CDR3 consists of 13 residues. The DNA of the CDR3 is TGTGCCAGCAGTCCTGTACAACAATACGAGCAGTACTTC. Its translation: CASSPVQQYEQYF.

This clone was counted a single time. The V and J genes are TRBV4-1 and TRBJ2-7; TRBD1 matches at 7 bases. Germline loops: CDR1 MGHRA, CDR2 YSYEKL. V shed 0 bases and J 11 bases; nucleotides not matched to a gene: 4. The CDR3 is made up of 12 amino acids. The DNA for the CDR3 is TGCGCCAGCAGCCAAGAAGGGGGCCAAGAGTACTTC. Its protein product is CASSQEGGQEYF.

The chain links TRBV6-1 to TRBJ2-3; the match to TRBD2 covers 11 bases. The V and J ends lost 3 bases and 1 base, in that order; junction bases with no gene match: 3. The CDR3 extends over 16 amino acids. Germline V CDR1 and CDR2: MNHNS, SASEGT. CDR3 in amino acids: CASSDGGLAGTDTQYF. The CDR3 nucleotides are TGTGCCAGCAGTGATGGGGGACTAGCGGGCACAGATACGCAGTATTTT.

V usage is TRBV27 and J usage is TRBJ1-5, with 8 bases aligning to TRBD1. Germline CDR1 MNHEY, CDR2 SMNVEV (reference sequence). V was clipped by 4 bases and J by 2 bases; unmatched bases: 4. CDR3 length: 15 amino acids. CDR3 loop: CASSSETGGNQPQHF. The CDR3 nucleotides read TGTGCCAGCAGTTCCGAGACAGGGGGCAATCAGCCCCAGCATTTT.

The chain carries TRBV6-5 and TRBJ2-7, with 10 positions matching TRBD2. From germline, CDR1 is MNHEY and CDR2 SVGAGI. The CDR3 runs to 13 residues. Trimming at V came to 5 bases and at J to 3 bases, leaving 1 base not matched to a gene. CDR3 sequence (DNA): TGTGCCAGCAGTCGGACTAGCGGCTACGAGCAGTACTTC. Residues: CASSRTSGYEQYF.

This clone was observed a few times. The rearrangement joins TRBV27 to TRBJ2-1; tentative D call: TRBD1 (5 bases). This CDR3 is 11 amino acids long. Trimming removed 8 bases from V and 4 bases from J, with 6 bases in between. CDR1 MNHEY and CDR2 SMNVEV come from the germline V gene (reference sequence). The chain's CDR3 is CASGAYNEQFF. CDR3 coding DNA: TGTGCCAGCGGGGCTTACAATGAGCAGTTCTTC.

The J gene is TRBJ2-1, the V gene TRBV4-1, with 9 positions matching TRBD1. Germline V gene sequence: CDR1 MGHRA, CDR2 YSYEKL. The CDR3 loop spans 15 amino acids. The J segment lost 3 bases and the V segment lost 1 base, leaving 1 base of the junction unmatched. CDR3 bases: TGCGCCAGCAGCCAAGGGGGACAGGGCTACAATGAGCAGTTCTTC. This sequence encodes CASSQGGQGYNEQFF.

The rearrangement joins TRBV5-1 to TRBJ2-7; the D gene is possibly TRBD1 (6 bases). This CDR3 has 15 amino acids. V gave up 4 bases and J gave up 3 bases, with 17 bases separating them. Germline CDR1 and CDR2: SGHRS and YFSETQ. The CDR3 DNA is TGCGCCAGCAGCGCGACAGGTCTTACAAACTACGAGCAGTACTTC. Protein sequence: CASSATGLTNYEQYF.

The J gene is TRBJ1-3, the V gene TRBV7-9; no clear D gene. This CDR3 is built from 16 residues. Trimming removed 7 bases from V and 0 bases from J, with 16 bases in between. CDR1 is SEHNR and CDR2 is FQNEAQ in the germline V gene (reference sequence). CDR3 nucleotides: TGTGCCAGCACCTCACCTACGTTTAACTCTGGAAACACCATATATTTT. Translated, it gives CASTSPTFNSGNTIYF.

V usage is TRBV6-5 and J usage is TRBJ2-3; weak D call: TRBD2 (6 bases). This CDR3 comprises 15 residues. CDR1 is MNHEY and CDR2 is SVGAGI in the germline V gene. The V gene lost 7 bases and the J gene lost 5 bases, with 19 bases spanning the gap. CDR3 bases: TGTGCCAGCACCCCCAGACGGCGGGGCGGAGATACGCAGTATTTT. It codes for CASTPRRRGGDTQYF.

Remarks on this clone: A read error may account for a junction end that differs from germline. Other DNA sequences of this sample code for an identical CDR3. The chain is built from TRBV18 and TRBJ1-4; a possible D gene is TRBD1 (6 bases). This CDR3 has 15 amino acids. Germline assignment: CDR1 KGHSH and CDR2 LQKENI. In nucleotides, the CDR3 is TGTGCCAGCTCACCACGGACAGCAACCAATGAAAAACTGTTTTTT. Its translation: CASSPRTATNEKLFF.

This clone has a handful of counts. The chain has TRBV2 and TRBJ1-2; TRBD1 matches 10 bases. The CDR3 contains 20 residues. Germline CDR1 reads SNHLY; CDR2 reads FYNNEI. V lost 2 bases, J lost 4 bases, and 19 bases stayed unmatched. CDR3 sequence (DNA): TGTGCCAGCAGTGAATCGCGAACACCCCCCGGGACAGGGGACATCTATGGCTACACCTTC. Protein: CASSESRTPPGTGDIYGYTF.

The chain uses TRBV27 and TRBJ2-7; 12 nucleotides align to TRBD2. Germline CDR1 and CDR2: MNHEY and SMNVEV (reference sequence). The CDR3 runs to 14 residues. The V and J ends lost 2 bases and 6 bases, in that order; junction bases with no gene match: 2. The CDR3 is CASSLRLAGVEQYF. The CDR3 DNA follows: TGTGCCAGCAGTTTAAGACTAGCGGGAGTCGAGCAGTACTTC.

DNA for the CDR3: TGCGCCAGCAGCACCTTGGGACTAGCGGTCACCGGGGAGCTGTTTTTT. As protein: CASSTLGLAVTGELFF. The V gene is TRBV5-1, the J gene TRBJ2-2; TRBD2 matches 11 bases. CDR3 length: 16 amino acids. CDR1 SGHRS and CDR2 YFSETQ come from the germline V gene. The ends lost 4 bases at V and 4 bases at J; junction bases unmatched: 6.